These T cell receptor beta chains were read from a single sample in a study of PD-1 blockade in classical Hodgkin lymphoma. The repertoire was sequenced with immunoSEQ multiplex PCR; TCRdb's copy has only in-frame clones and lacks some. The profile covers approximately 35,000 clones, with around nine tenths appearing a single time and 0.22% taken by the ten largest. The sequenced material came from CD4+ T cells from blood. The receptors were gathered from a human donor with classical Hodgkin lymphoma. The CDR3 runs from the conserved cysteine through the conserved F or W. A D gene is named only where the DNA matches it firmly. Expanded clones get a size class; other rows say once, few or many, or leave the size out.

clone size	J gene	V gene	D gene	CDR3 DNA	CDR3 protein
-	TRBJ2-3	TRBV7-2	TRBD1	TGTGCCAGCAGCTTAGACAGGGGGCGCAAGTATTTT	CASSLDRGRKYF
-	TRBJ2-7	TRBV6-5	-	TGTGCCAGCAGCCTACAGCCGGGGAGCTCCTACGAGCAGTACTTC	CASSLQPGSSYEQYF
-	TRBJ2-7	TRBV18	-	TGTGCCAGCTCACCAAGTTCAGAGGACGAGCAGTACTTC	CASSPSSEDEQYF
-	TRBJ2-3	TRBV5-4	TRBD1	TGTGCCAGCAGCCCTGGCAGGGGGCCTGATACGCAGTATTTT	CASSPGRGPDTQYF
-	TRBJ1-1	TRBV2	-	TGTGCCAGCATTGGGAACAGGATGAACACTGAAGCTTTCTTT	CASIGNRMNTEAFF
-	TRBJ2-1	TRBV7-8	TRBD2	TGTGCCAGCAGCTTATGGGCTAGCGGGAACAATGAGCAGTTCTTC	CASSLWASGNNEQFF
-	TRBJ2-7	TRBV6-6	-	TGTGCCAGCAGGGGCGCGGGGTACGAGCAGTACTTC	CASRGAGYEQYF
-	TRBJ1-2	TRBV5-1	-	TGCGCCAGCAGCGATGGCCTCCGGACACCTAACTATGGCTACACCTTC	CASSDGLRTPNYGYTF
-	TRBJ1-5	TRBV5-1	-	TGCGCCAGCAGTACGAGGTGGCCCCAGCATTTT	CASSTRWPQHF
-	TRBJ2-5	TRBV7-2	TRBD2	TGTGCCAGCAGCTTACGCGGGAGTCACGAGACCCAGTACTTC	CASSLRGSHETQYF
-	TRBJ2-5	TRBV7-2	-	TGTGCCAGCAGCTTTGGGGCGACAATACAAGAGACCCAGTACTTC	CASSFGATIQETQYF
once	TRBJ2-7	TRBV10-1	TRBD2	TGCGCCAGCAGTCCGACTAGCGGAGCGGAGCGTAGCTCCTACGAGCAGTACTTC	CASSPTSGAERSSYEQYF
-	TRBJ1-1	TRBV6-1	-	TGTGCCACGGGACGGGTTGGGGGCAGCACTGAAGCTTTCTTT	CATGRVGGSTEAFF
-	TRBJ1-4	TRBV9	-	TGTGCCAGCAGCCCCCACGTAAAGGGGAATGAAAAACTGTTTTTT	CASSPHVKGNEKLFF
-	TRBJ2-4	TRBV30	-	TGTGCCGCCGGGGGGCTAGCCAAAAACATTCAGTACTTC	CAAGGLAKNIQYF
-	TRBJ1-2	TRBV5-8	-	TGTGCCAGCAGCTTGGCGGGGGGACGGTACTATGGCTACACCTTC	CASSLAGGRYYGYTF
few	TRBJ1-2	TRBV7-2	TRBD1	TGTGCCAGCAGCTTAGGCCGGACAGGGAATAGGTATGGCTACACCTTC	CASSLGRTGNRYGYTF
-	TRBJ2-1	TRBV21-1	-	TGTGCCAGCAGCCCGCGAACAGGCCTGAAAGCCAATGAGCAGTTCTTC	CASSPRTGLKANEQFF
-	TRBJ1-1	TRBV19	TRBD1	TGTGCCAGTAGCGACAGGGTGAACACTGAAGCTTTCTTT	CASSDRVNTEAFF
-	TRBJ2-7	TRBV5-4	TRBD2	TGTGCCAGCAGCTCGGGGGGAGGGGTAGGTTACGAGCAGTACTTC	CASSSGGGVGYEQYF
-	TRBJ1-2	TRBV5-1	TRBD1	TGCGCCAGCAGCTTGGGACAGGGTCGCACATATGGCTACACCTTC	CASSLGQGRTYGYTF
-	TRBJ1-1	TRBV7-2	TRBD1	TGTGCCAGCAGCCGGGACAGGGGGATCACTGAAGCTTTCTTT	CASSRDRGITEAFF
-	TRBJ2-3	TRBV29-1	-	TGCAGCGTTGAAGTGGCGCCTAGCACAGATACGCAGTATTTT	CSVEVAPSTDTQYF
once	TRBJ1-1	TRBV7-2	-	TGTGCCAGCAGCTTAGGGAGGGCCCCAGGTGGTGAAGCTTTCTTT	CASSLGRAPGGEAFF
once	TRBJ1-2	TRBV7-2	TRBD1	TGTGCCAGCAGCCCGGGACAGGGGGGCTATGGCTACACCTTC	CASSPGQGGYGYTF
-	TRBJ1-1	TRBV6-5	-	TGTGCCAGCAACAAGGGTGGCAGACACACTGAAGCTTTCTTT	CASNKGGRHTEAFF
-	TRBJ1-3	TRBV7-9	TRBD1	TGTGCCAGCAGCTTTTTCCGGGACAGTGGAAACACCATATATTTT	CASSFFRDSGNTIYF
-	TRBJ2-2	TRBV25-1	TRBD2	TGTGCCAGCAGTGAACTGGGACTAGCGGGAAACACCGGGGAGCTGTTTTTT	CASSELGLAGNTGELFF
-	TRBJ2-7	TRBV5-5	-	TGTGCCAGCAGCTTGGAACGGGAACGTGAGCAGTACTTC	CASSLEREREQYF
-	TRBJ1-2	TRBV2	-	TGTGCCAGCAGCCCAGAGCCCTATGGCTACACCTTC	CASSPEPYGYTF
-	TRBJ2-7	TRBV19	-	TGTGCCAGTAGTATTTCGGACGGTCATTCCTACGAGCAGTACTTC	CASSISDGHSYEQYF
-	TRBJ2-2	TRBV7-8	-	TGTGCCAGCAGCTTAGGCAACACCGGGGAGCTGTTTTTT	CASSLGNTGELFF
-	TRBJ1-5	TRBV2	-	TGTGCCAGCAATATACGCTCCGGGGATCAGCCCCAGCATTTT	CASNIRSGDQPQHF
-	TRBJ1-3	TRBV29-1	-	TGCAGCGTTGCTGTGGGGGGTTGGCCCATATATTTT	CSVAVGGWPIYF
-	TRBJ1-1	TRBV2	-	TGTGCCAGCAATATAAACACTGAAGCTTTCTTT	CASNINTEAFF
-	TRBJ2-1	TRBV7-3	TRBD2	TGTGCCAGCGGTGATCCGGGGGGGCCCCGTGAGCAGTTCTTC	CASGDPGGPREQFF
-	TRBJ2-4	TRBV12-5	-	TGTGCTAGTGGGGTACAGGGATCCAAAAACATTCAGTACTTC	CASGVQGSKNIQYF